This T cell receptor (beta chain) was documented in a study of cytomegalovirus exposure and HLA in healthy donors. The CDR3 length is 14 residues. The germline CDR1 and CDR2 sequences are SGHRS and YFSETQ. The PCR employed 60 Vbeta primers together with 13 Jbeta primers. Sequencing used immunoSEQ multiplex PCR; TCRdb keeps in-frame clones, though not all of them. This table holds over 150,000 clones, 84% found once. The chain is built from TRBV5-1 and TRBJ2-5, with TRBD2 matching 8 bases. Matching the DNA end better, TRBJ2-7 makes the J call doubtful. This sequence was found in a girl aged 10 to 17 in good health and CMV-seropositive. Sequenced material: PBMCs. The CDR3 DNA sequence: TGCGCCAGCAGCCCCGGACTAGCTACTTACGAGCAGTACTTC. This gives the protein CASSPGLATYEQYF.